The present entry profiles one T cell receptor beta chain with its context. PCR was performed using 60 Vbeta and 13 Jbeta primers. Produced via immunoSEQ multiplex PCR; TCRdb's table is partial and in-frame only. The table has some 170,000 clones, about four fifths seen once. The source of the sample is a study of cytomegalovirus exposure and HLA in healthy donors. The material sequenced was PBMCs. The TCR comes from a female donor in good health and CMV-seronegative.

The CDR3 sequence is CASSLTPTQQLPAYNEQFF. As DNA, the CDR3 is TGTGCCAGCAGCTTAACGCCCACGCAACAGCTTCCTGCCTACAATGAGCAGTTCTTC. The chain is built from TRBV7-3 and TRBJ2-1, with D unresolved. The CDR3 totals 19 residues. The V end was cut by 0 bases, the J end by 2 bases, with 20 bases between. Germline CDR1 SGHTA, CDR2 FQGTGA.